These 15 T cell receptor beta chains came from one sample sequenced in a study of T cell responses to AZD1222 COVID-19 vaccine. This table comes from immunoSEQ multiplex PCR, and its TCRdb copy is limited to in-frame clones, with some not included. Here the sample spans roughly 150,000 clones, about 90% being singletons. Sequences were derived from peripheral blood, sampled 28 days after the second AZD1222 dose. These receptors all come from an adult who received the AZD1222 COVID-19 vaccine.

The V and J genes are TRBV18 and TRBJ1-5; D not resolved. The CDR3 is 13 residues long. Germline V gives CDR1 KGHSH, CDR2 LQKENI. V shed 1 base and J shed 4 bases, with 5 bases lying between them. DNA for the CDR3: TGTGCCAGCTCACCACACGAAAATCAGCCCCAGCATTTT. Translation gives CASSPHENQPQHF.

The rearrangement uses TRBV24-1 and TRBJ1-5, with D uncertain. V was cut by 7 bases and J by 7 bases, with 13 bases left in between. The germline CDR1 and CDR2 sequences are KGHDR and SFDVKD. The CDR3 extends over 13 amino acids. The CDR3 DNA follows: TGTGCCACCAGGGCAGGTCGGGAACAGCCCCAGCATTTT. This gives the protein CATRAGREQPQHF.

The rearrangement uses TRBV3-1 (or the pseudogene TRBV3-2) and TRBJ1-4; D uncertain. The germline gives CDR1 LGHDT, CDR2 YNNKEL (reference sequence). This CDR3 is 15 amino acids long. V was shortened by 0 bases and J by 5 bases, with 10 bases between the two germline ends. The CDR3 DNA reads TGTGCCAGCAGCCAAGAGGCTAGCTCCAATGAAAAACTGTTTTTT. Protein product: CASSQEASSNEKLFF.

This clone was seen a single time. The V call is TRBV6-5, the J call TRBJ2-2, with a possible D match to TRBD2 (5 bases). Germline CDR1 reads MNHEY; CDR2 reads SVGAGI. Trimming took 6 bases from V and 4 from J, leaving 12 bases between them. The length of the CDR3 is 14 residues. In DNA form, the CDR3 reads TGTGCCAGCAGGCTCCAGCGGTCCACCGGGGAGCTGTTTTTT. Amino acids: CASRLQRSTGELFF.

V gene TRBV4-1 combines with J gene TRBJ1-2; 9 nucleotides agree with TRBD1. This CDR3 has 15 residues. Trimming cost V 1 base and J 6 bases; bases outside gene matches: 6. Germline V gene sequence: CDR1 MGHRA, CDR2 YSYEKL. CDR3: CASSQGRQGGHGYTF. The CDR3 nucleotides are TGCGCCAGCAGCCAAGGCCGACAGGGGGGGCATGGCTACACCTTC.

The chain's CDR3 is CASSLSTDTQYF. The CDR3 DNA sequence: TGTGCCAGCAGCCTCAGCACAGATACGCAGTATTTT. This chain uses TRBV6-4 with TRBJ2-3; D remains unclear. CDR3 length: 12 residues. Trimming left V 6 bases short and J 0 bases short, with 4 bases between. Germline CDR1 reads MRHNA; CDR2 reads SNTAGT.

The chain couples TRBV24-1 to TRBJ2-6; D is unresolved. This CDR3 is 13 amino acids long. V gave up 9 bases and J gave up 0 bases, with 5 bases separating them. CDR1 is KGHDR, CDR2 SFDVKD, per germline. Here the CDR3 DNA reads TGTGCCACCGGCAACTCTGGGGCCAACGTCCTGACTTTC. Translated, it gives CATGNSGANVLTF.

The chain is built from TRBV4-2 and TRBJ2-2, with TRBD2 identical over 12 bases. The CDR3 is made up of 16 amino acids. J gave up 6 bases and V 1 base, and 3 bases lay outside the gene matches. CDR1 LGHNA and CDR2 YNFKEQ come from the germline V gene. The CDR3 region is CASSQGLAGVSGELFF. CDR3 DNA sequence: TGTGCCAGCAGCCAAGGACTAGCGGGGGTTTCCGGGGAGCTGTTTTTT.

In this sample, this clone turned up once. The chain combines TRBV11-1 with TRBJ2-7; a weak D match, TRBD2 (5 bases). This CDR3 has 14 residues. Trimming took 5 bases from V and 3 from J, leaving 14 bases between them. In germline, CDR1 is SGHAT, CDR2 FQDESV (reference sequence). For the CDR3, the DNA is TGTGCCAGCAGCCCCAGGCTAGCCGGCTACGAGCAGTACTTC. Translation: CASSPRLAGYEQYF.

This clone was recorded a few times. The chain joins TRBV25-1 to TRBJ1-1; maybe TRBD1 (6 bases). Germline assignment: CDR1 MGHDK and CDR2 SYGVNS. This CDR3 has 15 residues. V was trimmed by 9 bases and J by 2 bases, leaving 19 bases between them. The DNA of the CDR3 is TGTGCCAGTTCCTCTCGGACAGAAACAAACACTGAAGCTTTCTTT. It encodes CASSSRTETNTEAFF. Together with reference TRBV25-1 and TRBJ1-1, the CDR3 gives the full variable domain: EADIYQTPRYLVIGTGKKITLECSQTMGHDKMYWYQQDPGMELHLIHYSYGVNSTEKGDLSSESTVSRIRTEHFPLTLESARPSHTSQYLCASSSRTETNTEAFFGQGTRLTVV.

V usage is TRBV30 and J usage is TRBJ1-4; the match to TRBD1 covers 7 bases. Germline V gene sequence: CDR1 GTSNPN, CDR2 SVGIG (reference sequence). Losses at the gene ends were 8 bases for V and 3 bases for J; bases not matched to a gene: 6. The CDR3 has 13 residues. In DNA, the CDR3 is TGTGCCGGAAACAGGGGATCTAATGAAAAACTGTTTTTT. Translating gives CAGNRGSNEKLFF.

This chain uses TRBV7-9 with TRBJ1-5; D is uncertain. Germline CDR1 is SEHNR and CDR2 is FQNEAQ (reference sequence). The CDR3 consists of 16 residues. The V gene lost 0 bases and the J gene lost 0 bases, with 9 bases spanning the gap. DNA of the CDR3: TGTGCCAGCAGCTTAGCAGGAGATTATAGCAATCAGCCCCAGCATTTT. As protein: CASSLAGDYSNQPQHF.

The chain joins TRBV4-1 to TRBJ2-3; TRBD2 matches 13 bases. Germline loops: CDR1 MGHRA, CDR2 YSYEKL. V lost 4 bases and J lost 5; bases outside the gene matches: 12. The CDR3 contains 18 residues. The CDR3 nucleotides are TGCGCCAGCAGCCCTCTCCCAGGACTAGCGGGAGATCGAGATACGCAGTATTTT. It is translated as CASSPLPGLAGDRDTQYF.

This clone was seen a single time. The V call is TRBV6-1, the J call TRBJ1-5, with unresolved D. Trimming left V 2 bases short and J 0 bases short, with 2 bases between. Germline V gene sequence: CDR1 MNHNS, CDR2 SASEGT. This CDR3 is built from 13 residues. CDR3 nucleotides: TGTGCCAGCAGTGAATTTAGCAATCAGCCCCAGCATTTT. Its translation: CASSEFSNQPQHF.

A single count supports this clone. CDR3 sequence reads: CASTTGWGQGRNQPQHF. The DNA of the CDR3 is TGTGCCAGCACTACGGGATGGGGACAGGGTCGCAATCAGCCCCAGCATTTT. The rearrangement uses TRBV28 and TRBJ1-5; 9 nucleotides align to TRBD1. The length of the CDR3 is 17 residues. The V gene end was trimmed by 7 bases and the J gene end by 2 bases; junction bases not matched to a gene: 12. The V gene's germline CDR1 is MDHEN and CDR2 SYDVKM.